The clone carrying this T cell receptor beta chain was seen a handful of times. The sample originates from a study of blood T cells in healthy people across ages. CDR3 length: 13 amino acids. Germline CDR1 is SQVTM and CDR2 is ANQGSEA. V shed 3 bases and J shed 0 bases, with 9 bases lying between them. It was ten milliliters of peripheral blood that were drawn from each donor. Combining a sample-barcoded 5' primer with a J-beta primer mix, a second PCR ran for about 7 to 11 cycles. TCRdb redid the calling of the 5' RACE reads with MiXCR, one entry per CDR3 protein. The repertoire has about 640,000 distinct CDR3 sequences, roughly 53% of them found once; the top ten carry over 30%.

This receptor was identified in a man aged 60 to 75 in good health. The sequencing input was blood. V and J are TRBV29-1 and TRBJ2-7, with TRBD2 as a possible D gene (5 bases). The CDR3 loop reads CSVDSGSSYEQYF. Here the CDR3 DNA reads TGCAGCGTTGATAGTGGGAGCTCCTACGAGCAGTACTTC.